This passage covers 14 T cell receptor beta chains from one sample sequenced in a study of T-cell memory formation after mild COVID-19. TCRdb redid the calling of the 5' RACE reads with MiXCR, one entry per CDR3 protein. The sample lists 150,000 to 200,000 distinct CDR3 sequences; 10% to 15% were seen once. The specimen sequenced was PBMCs or a T cell subset sorted from them (not recorded which). Receptors originate from a man younger than 30 who had mild COVID-19 (a few samples of this study predate the infection). Cell type and time point are not known.

This chain uses TRBV10-3 with TRBJ2-7; possibly TRBD1 or TRBD2 for D (5 bases each). Germline CDR1 and CDR2: ENHRY and SYGVKD. CDR3 size: 13 residues. V shed 6 bases and J shed 1 base, with 10 bases lying between them. The CDR3 DNA reads as TGTGCCATCAGCGGGGACCAGTCCTACGAGCAGTACTTC. This codes for CAISGDQSYEQYF.

At least ten counts were recorded for this clonotype. Sequence at one end of the junction differs from germline and may be a read error. The V call is TRBV5-4, the J call TRBJ2-5; TRBD1 matches 9 bases. The V gene's germline CDR1 is SGHNT and CDR2 YYREEE (reference sequence). The CDR3 is 14 amino acids. CDR3 coding DNA: TGTGCCAGTAGCTTACAGGGGGCCGCGGAGACCCAGTACTTC. As protein: CASSLQGAAETQYF.

This clonotype showed up just a few times. The chain uses TRBV5-1 and TRBJ1-5; D unclear. The CDR3 contains 15 residues. Germline lookup yields CDR1 SGHRS and CDR2 YFSETQ. V dropped 1 base and J dropped 3 bases, with 11 bases sitting between them. The CDR3 DNA reads as TGCGCCAGCAGCTTGAGCGGCAGCCTCAATCAGCCCCAGCATTTT. Protein sequence: CASSLSGSLNQPQHF.

This clonotype was observed a handful of times. The chain's CDR3 is CSASSWRGDRDTQYF. The CDR3 nucleotides are TGCAGTGCTAGTAGCTGGCGGGGGGATCGAGATACGCAGTATTTT. V gene TRBV20-1 combines with J gene TRBJ2-3, with 8 bases that match TRBD2. CDR3 length equals 15 residues. V was clipped by 3 bases and J by 5 bases; unmatched bases: 10. Germline V lookup: CDR1 DFQATT, CDR2 SNEGSKA (reference sequence).

A few counts support this clonotype. This chain uses TRBV28 with TRBJ2-1, with a tentative D call TRBD1 (5 bases). CDR1 MDHEN and CDR2 SYDVKM come from the germline V gene. V was trimmed by 3 bases and J by 12 bases, leaving 15 bases between them. This CDR3 has 13 amino acids. In DNA, the CDR3 is TGTGCCAGCAGTTTTCCGCCCCTCACAGGGCAGTTCTTC. Protein sequence: CASSFPPLTGQFF.

This clonotype was picked up a small number of times. The V and J genes are TRBV14 and TRBJ2-1; D is undetermined. The CDR3 is 12 amino acids. CDR1 is SGHDN and CDR2 is FVKESK in the germline V gene. The ends were cut back, 4 bases at V and 5 bases at J, with 6 bases in the middle. The CDR3 nucleotides read TGTGCCAGCAGCCCCCTAAACAATGAGCAGTTCTTC. As protein: CASSPLNNEQFF.

In its sample, this clonotype was seen a few times. The rearrangement joins TRBV7-9 to TRBJ2-3; 13 nucleotides align to TRBD2. The CDR3 is made up of 16 amino acids. After removal of 4 bases from V and 1 base from J, the junction contained 2 bases not matched to a gene. Germline V gives CDR1 SEHNR, CDR2 FQNEAQ (reference sequence). Written as DNA, the CDR3 is TGTGCCAGCAGCTCAGGACTAGCGGGGGGCACAGATACGCAGTATTTT. Its protein is CASSSGLAGGTDTQYF. Full variable domain (remainder filled in from reference TRBV7-9 and TRBJ2-3): DTGVSQNPRHKITKRGQNVTFRCDPISEHNRLYWYRQTLGQGPEFLTYFQNEAQLEKSRLLSDRFSAERPKGSFSTLEIQRTEQGDSAMYLCASSSGLAGGTDTQYFGPGTRLTVL.

The J gene is TRBJ2-7, the V gene TRBV20-1, with 8 bases that match TRBD2. The junction had 13 bases not matched to a gene; V was cut back by 6 bases and J by 3 bases. From germline, CDR1 is DFQATT and CDR2 SNEGSKA (reference sequence). This CDR3 contains 15 residues. For the CDR3, the DNA is TGCAGTGCGGAACCTCCTCGCGGGGGGAGCTACGAGCAGTACTTC. This encodes CSAEPPRGGSYEQYF.

J is TRBJ1-1 and V is TRBV7-8; D not resolved. The germline gives CDR1 SGHVS, CDR2 FQNEAQ. V was clipped by 5 bases and J by 10 bases, with 17 bases between them. This CDR3 region has 13 residues. DNA for the CDR3: TGTGCCAGCAGCCCCGGACGCCAACACAGAGCTTTCTTT. Its protein product is CASSPGRQHRAFF.

Many counts were recorded for this clonotype. This chain connects TRBV12-3 or TRBV12-4 to TRBJ2-7; 8 positions agree with TRBD1. V shed 5 bases, J shed 2 bases, and the junction held 5 bases outside the gene matches. The CDR3 loop spans 14 amino acids. The CDR3 coding sequence is TGTGCCAGCAGTCCTCGACAGGGGCCCTACGAGCAGTACTTC. Amino acid sequence: CASSPRQGPYEQYF.

The genes are TRBV6-5 and TRBJ1-2; D is ambiguous. V dropped 2 bases and J dropped 8 bases, with 12 bases sitting between them. There are 13 residues in the CDR3. The germline gives CDR1 MNHEY, CDR2 SVGAGI. CDR3 sequence: CASSYVGEGGYTF. For the CDR3, the DNA is TGTGCCAGCAGTTACGTGGGAGAAGGGGGCTACACCTTC.

This sequence joins TRBV7-2 and TRBJ2-5; the D is unclear. The CDR3 is 13 amino acids. Trimming shortened V by 5 bases and J by 5 bases, and 12 bases separated the two germline ends. Per germline, CDR1 SGHTA and CDR2 FQGNSA. The CDR3 loop reads CASSSRTSETQYF. For the CDR3, the DNA is TGTGCCAGCAGCAGCAGGACCTCGGAGACCCAGTACTTC.

The V and J genes are TRBV5-1 and TRBJ2-3, with 8 positions matching TRBD2. From germline, CDR1 is SGHRS and CDR2 YFSETQ. The CDR3 length is 14 residues. V trimming: 4 bases; J trimming: 4 bases; junction bases outside the gene matches: 5. The CDR3 DNA reads as TGCGCCAGCAGCACCGGGACTAGTCCAGATACGCAGTATTTT. Translated, it gives CASSTGTSPDTQYF.

This chain joins TRBV20-1 and TRBJ2-5; the D is unclear. The CDR3 sequence is 12 residues long. Germline-derived CDR1 and CDR2 are DFQATT and SNEGSKA (reference sequence). V shed 3 bases and J shed 5 bases, with 10 bases lying between them. The chain's CDR3 is CSARSRHETQYF. CDR3 DNA sequence: TGCAGTGCTAGGAGCCGACATGAGACCCAGTACTTC.